Listed here is a single T cell receptor (beta chain). One entry per CDR3 protein, without DNA, is what TCRdb gives after re-calling the 5' RACE reads. This table holds 300,000 to 500,000 distinct CDR3 sequences. This entry is derived from a study of T cells expressing NK-cell markers. Looking at the study overall: Just one sequenced donor of eight was HCMV-seronegative, while seven were seropositive.

The CDR3 length is 23 residues. The V gene's germline CDR1 is SGHKS and CDR2 YYEKEE (reference sequence). The sample consisted of blood T cells: a sorted CD56 or NKG2C T cell subset, CD4+ or CD8+ T cells, or bulk PBMC T cells (not recorded which). The chain links TRBV5-5 to TRBJ2-3; the D gene TCRdb calls, TRBD2, cannot be checked with no DNA. The sequence derives from a woman between 50 and 59 years old in good health. The CDR3: CASSQNYRLGLAGADPSTDTQYF.